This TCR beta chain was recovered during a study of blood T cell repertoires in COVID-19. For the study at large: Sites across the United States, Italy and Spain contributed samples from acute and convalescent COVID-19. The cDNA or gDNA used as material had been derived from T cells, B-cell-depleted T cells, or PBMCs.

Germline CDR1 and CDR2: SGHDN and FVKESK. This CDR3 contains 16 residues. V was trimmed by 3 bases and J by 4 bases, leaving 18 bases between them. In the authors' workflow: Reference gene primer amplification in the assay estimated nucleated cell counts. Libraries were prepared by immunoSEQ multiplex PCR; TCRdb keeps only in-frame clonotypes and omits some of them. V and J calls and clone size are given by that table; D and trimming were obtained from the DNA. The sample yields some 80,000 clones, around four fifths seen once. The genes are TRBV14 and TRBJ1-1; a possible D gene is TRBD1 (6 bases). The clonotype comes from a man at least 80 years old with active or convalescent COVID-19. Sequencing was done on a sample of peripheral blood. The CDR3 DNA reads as TGTGCCAGCAGCCAGGCTGGGGGCAGGGGTTTCACTGAAGCTTTCTTT. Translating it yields CASSQAGGRGFTEAFF.